Listed below are T cell receptor beta chains from one sample, sequenced in a study of blood T cells in healthy people across ages. TCRdb fed the 5' RACE reads into MiXCR, producing one record per CDR3 protein. The repertoire holds about 800,000 distinct CDR3 sequences, with roughly 64% as singletons. The sample comprised blood. The receptors were sampled from a man aged 25-45 years in good health. Both conserved end residues are trimmed from each CDR3. Each record gives: V gene, J gene, CDR3 protein.

v_gene: TRBV11-2
j_gene: TRBJ2-5
CDR3aa: ASSLDRGMGETQY

v_gene: TRBV4-2
j_gene: TRBJ2-1
CDR3aa: ASSQRRDEQF

v_gene: TRBV4-2
j_gene: TRBJ2-3
CDR3aa: ASSTPQGRGADTQY

v_gene: TRBV5-1
j_gene: TRBJ2-3
CDR3aa: ASKTSGSTDTQY

v_gene: TRBV5-1
j_gene: TRBJ2-7
CDR3aa: ASRTGTDTYEQY

v_gene: TRBV4-3
j_gene: TRBJ2-7
CDR3aa: ASSQDIFTGSSYEQY

v_gene: TRBV7-8
j_gene: TRBJ2-1
CDR3aa: ASSLQGGQF

v_gene: TRBV25-1
j_gene: TRBJ2-5
CDR3aa: ASSVDTPGTSPEETQY

v_gene: TRBV12-3/TRBV12-4
j_gene: TRBJ1-2
CDR3aa: ASSFAGEENYGYT

v_gene: TRBV28
j_gene: TRBJ2-3
CDR3aa: ASKSPTDTQY

v_gene: TRBV6-1
j_gene: TRBJ2-3
CDR3aa: ASSTGLAGGTSTDTQY

v_gene: TRBV3-1
j_gene: TRBJ2-1
CDR3aa: ASSQIGGVYNEQF

v_gene: TRBV5-1
j_gene: TRBJ2-1
CDR3aa: ASSFEGGPDEQF

v_gene: TRBV12-3/TRBV12-4
j_gene: TRBJ2-1
CDR3aa: ASGHRLAVF

v_gene: TRBV12-3/TRBV12-4
j_gene: TRBJ2-7
CDR3aa: ASSFGQIYEQY

v_gene: TRBV7-2
j_gene: TRBJ2-5
CDR3aa: ASSQWDQGQTRY

v_gene: TRBV6-5
j_gene: TRBJ2-7
CDR3aa: ASRGENRYEQY

v_gene: TRBV20-1
j_gene: TRBJ2-5
CDR3aa: SARSGDQETQY

v_gene: TRBV5-5
j_gene: TRBJ2-3
CDR3aa: ASSLQGTVTQY

v_gene: TRBV7-9
j_gene: TRBJ2-7
CDR3aa: ASSPTQPGPKSYEQY

v_gene: TRBV27
j_gene: TRBJ1-4
CDR3aa: ANSTNWDSEKLF

v_gene: TRBV3-1
j_gene: TRBJ2-1
CDR3aa: ASGKSPGVSYEQF

v_gene: TRBV20-1
j_gene: TRBJ2-3
CDR3aa: SAVRQYSTSRRFTDTQY

v_gene: TRBV11-1
j_gene: TRBJ2-7
CDR3aa: ASSRATGQGGEQY

v_gene: TRBV20-1
j_gene: TRBJ2-3
CDR3aa: SASGAGGVTDTQY

v_gene: TRBV7-2
j_gene: TRBJ2-3
CDR3aa: ASSEGGGGTQY

v_gene: TRBV20-1
j_gene: TRBJ2-1
CDR3aa: SASKGGDYYNEQF

v_gene: TRBV28
j_gene: TRBJ1-1
CDR3aa: ASSLYGLQRRNTEAF

v_gene: TRBV7-9
j_gene: TRBJ2-5
CDR3aa: ASSLGGSMKTQY